This TCR beta chain appears in the sequencing data of a study of vaccination and CD4 T cells after COVID-19. Study background: Nasal swab PCR identified SARS-CoV-2 in the convalescent patients, of whom several were mild and one severe. Each post-COVID sample was drawn after diagnosis, and the median interval was roughly 97 days (range 35 to 161).

The Oncomine TCR Beta short-read assay sequenced DNA from cultured CD4+ T cells. TCRdb reprocessed the PCR reads via MiXCR and lists one record per CDR3 protein. The sample yields over 15,000 distinct CDR3 sequences, roughly 54% seen once. Treatment noted: 10-day PBMC culture with coronavirus spike peptide pools or control peptides (ViraFEST assay). With fresh IL-2 medium, half the medium was replaced on days 3 and 7. Isolation of CD4+ T cells by negative selection took place after roughly nine days of culture. Comment on this clonotype: Its specificity is unknown.

CDR1 is SEHNR, CDR2 FQNEAQ, per germline (reference sequence). Trimming left V 2 bases short and J 3 bases short, with 8 bases between. CDR3 length: 13 residues. The material was CD4+ T cells from blood, cultured in vitro, obtained before SARS-CoV-2 vaccination. The source is a human donor who had recovered from COVID-19. The chain employs TRBV7-9 and TRBJ2-7; no clear D. The CDR3 nucleotides are TGTGCCAGCAGCTTATTAGGTGACTACGAGCAGTACTTC. Protein sequence: CASSLLGDYEQYF.